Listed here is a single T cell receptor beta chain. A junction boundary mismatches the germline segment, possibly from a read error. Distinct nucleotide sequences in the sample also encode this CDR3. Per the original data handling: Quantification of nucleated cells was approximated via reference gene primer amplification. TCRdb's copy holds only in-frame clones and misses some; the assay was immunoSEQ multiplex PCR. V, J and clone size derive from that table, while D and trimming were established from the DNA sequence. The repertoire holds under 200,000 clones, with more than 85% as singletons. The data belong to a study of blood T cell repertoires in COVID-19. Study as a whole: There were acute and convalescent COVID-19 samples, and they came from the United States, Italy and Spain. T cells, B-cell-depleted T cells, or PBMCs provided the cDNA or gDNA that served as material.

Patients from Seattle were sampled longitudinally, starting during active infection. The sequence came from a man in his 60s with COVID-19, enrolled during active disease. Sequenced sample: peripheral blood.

CDR3 nucleotide sequence: TGTGCCAGCAGCGTAGTGGGAGACCGTGGCTACACCTTT. This gives the protein CASSVVGDRGYTF. The chain combines TRBV9 with TRBJ1-2, with no clear D. The CDR3 is made up of 13 amino acids. Germline CDR1 reads SGDLS; CDR2 reads YYNGEE.